This TCR beta chain emerged from a study of blood T cell repertoires in COVID-19 (dated by TCRdb to 2020 to 2021). Background for the entire study: Samples from collaborators originated in the United States, Italy and Spain and spanned both the acute and convalescent phases of COVID-19. The dataset comprised deeply sampled blood TCRbeta repertoires from subjects exposed to, actively infected with, or recovered from COVID-19. The prospective study material was composed of cDNA or gDNA derived from T cells, B-cell-depleted T cells, or PBMCs. Where HLA class I and class II types were available, the types were taken from metadata supplied by the sample provider, not from assay-based typing. Samples came from the ongoing ImmuneRACE study (first 160 participants) plus 1,254 subjects from 6 global collaborators. Nearly every sample came with metadata listing a de-identified subject ID, COVID-19 status, age in years and sex. The repertoires were released in a freely available public database intended as a resource for research on the immune response to SARS-CoV-2. Overall study results and their limits: The quantity of clinical and demographic metadata differed by source and by participant and was supplied without curation.

Participants in the prospective study were enrolled through a virtual design, were aged roughly 18 to 90 years, and lived in about two dozen United States geographic areas. In the prospective study, cohorts were assigned on the basis of participant-reported clinical history obtained from a screening survey and a study questionnaire. ImmuneRACE Cohort 3 recovered participants were defined by two consecutive negative NP/OP PCR tests, healthcare professional clearance, or symptom resolution. In the prospective study, whole blood, serum and a nasopharyngeal or oropharyngeal swab were collected from each participant by mobile phlebotomists. Prospective study participants could optionally give additional blood draws and questionnaires over an approximately 2-month period. Before DNA extraction, blood samples from the prospective study were shipped at room temperature or frozen. TCRbeta CDR3 regions were amplified from genomic DNA using the immunoSEQ Assay, a bias-controlled multiplex PCR. The study's own analysis went as follows. The number of nucleated cells in each sample was estimated by amplification of reference gene primers within the assay. Sequence reads were collapsed and filtered to measure the absolute abundance of every unique TCRbeta CDR3 rearrangement. For each sample, productive Simpson clonality was calculated as the square root of Simpson's diversity index over productive rearrangements. TCRdb's version of the immuneACCESS table is confined to in-frame rearrangements and falls short of the full clone set. An unresolved V gene accounts for under half of the shortfall where checked; the remainder is of unknown origin. From that table come the V and J calls and clone size; the DNA was used to work out D and trimming. In all, the sample holds about 310,000 clones, and approximately 86% of those were seen once. Clones ranked in the top ten supply around 9.3% of the sample.

Remarks on this clone: Its antigen target is currently unknown. No base quality information exists; no much larger clone differs at one position.

Clipping removes 4 bases from V and 2 bases from J, with 3 as the unmatched junction base count. The CDR3 measures 15 amino acids from cysteine to phenylalanine. Just CDR3 DNA is preserved here, 45 bases in frame from base 1. CDR1 SGHNT and CDR2 YYREEE were looked up in the germline V gene (reference sequence). The receptor was derived from a woman aged 18 to 35 who had recovered from COVID-19. Sequenced: PBMCs or T cells enriched from blood (not recorded which). The sequence joins TRBV5-4 to TRBJ1-4, with 9 middle bases fitting TRBD1. The CDR3 reads as follows: CASSPDRGTNEKLFF. The DNA sequence is given as TGTGCCAGCAGCCCTGACAGGGGGACTAATGAAAAACTGTTTTTT.